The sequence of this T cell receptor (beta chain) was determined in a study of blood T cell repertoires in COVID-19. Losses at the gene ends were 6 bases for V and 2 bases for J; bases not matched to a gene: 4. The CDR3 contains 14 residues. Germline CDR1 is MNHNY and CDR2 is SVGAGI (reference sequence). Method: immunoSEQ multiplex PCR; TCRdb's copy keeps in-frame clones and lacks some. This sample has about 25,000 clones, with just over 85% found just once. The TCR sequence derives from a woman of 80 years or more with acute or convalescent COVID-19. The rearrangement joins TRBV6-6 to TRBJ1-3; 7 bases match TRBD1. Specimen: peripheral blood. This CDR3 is CASSRDRAGNTIYF. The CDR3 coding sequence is TGTGCCAGCAGCCGAGACAGGGCTGGAAACACCATATATTTT.